Below are 3 T cell receptor beta chains sequenced from a single sample in a study of cytomegalovirus exposure and HLA in healthy donors. Researchers ran the PCR with 60 Vbeta and 13 Jbeta primers. Here immunoSEQ multiplex PCR was the method, and the copy in TCRdb shows in-frame clones only, minus some. The table lists fewer than 150,000 clones, under 80% of them singletons. Sequenced input: PBMCs. These receptors originate from a male donor in good health and CMV-seronegative.

This clone has a handful of counts. The chain links TRBV30 to TRBJ1-1; D remains unclear. CDR3 length: 15 amino acids. The V end was cut by 4 bases, the J end by 1 base, with 16 bases between. Germline V gene sequence: CDR1 GTSNPN, CDR2 SVGIG (reference sequence). CDR3 residues: CAWNGLGIGNTEAFF. CDR3 DNA: TGTGCCTGGAATGGCTTGGGCATCGGGAACACTGAAGCTTTCTTT.

The chain links TRBV2 to TRBJ1-1; TRBD1 agrees at 8 bases. V lost 6 bases and J lost 0; bases outside the gene matches: 6. Per germline, CDR1 SNHLY and CDR2 FYNNEI. The CDR3 is 15 amino acids. The CDR3 here is CASRRDRPLNTEAFF. The DNA of the CDR3 is TGTGCCAGCAGACGGGACAGGCCCCTGAACACTGAAGCTTTCTTT.

This clone was detected only a few times. The CDR3 bases are TGTGCCAGCAGTGACGACAGACACACCGGGGAGCTGTTTTTT. Its protein product is CASSDDRHTGELFF. The chain recombines TRBV6-4 with TRBJ2-2; D might be TRBD1 (5 bases). V shed 2 bases and J shed 3 bases, with 7 bases lying between them. The germline V gene has CDR1 MRHNA and CDR2 SNTAGT. The CDR3 runs to 14 residues.